This TCR beta chain came from a study of cytomegalovirus exposure and HLA in healthy donors. Overall study context: In an early release, HLA-typed donors contributed tens of millions of unique TCR sequences.

PCR involved 60 Vbeta and 13 Jbeta primers. The repertoire was sequenced with immunoSEQ multiplex PCR; TCRdb's copy has only in-frame clones and lacks some. This sample has more than 90,000 clones, with roughly four fifths found just once. Germline V gene lookup returns CDR1 SQVTM and CDR2 ANQGSEA. This CDR3 has 12 amino acids. Between the trimmed V and J ends, which lost 2 bases and 7 bases, there was a span of 11 bases. The chain joins TRBV29-1 to TRBJ1-2, with D uncertain. This clonotype was sampled from a man aged 25 to 40 in good health and CMV-seronegative. Input material: PBMCs. This chain's CDR3 is CSVEPFSSGYTF. The CDR3 nucleotides are TGCAGCGTTGAACCTTTTTCGAGTGGCTACACCTTC. Drawing the rest from reference TRBV29-1 and TRBJ1-2, the complete variable domain is SAVISQKPSRDICQRGTSLTIQCQVDSQVTMMFWYRQQPGQSLTLIATANQGSEATYESGFVIDKFPISRPNLTFSTLTVSNMSPEDSSIYLCSVEPFSSGYTFGSGTRLTVV.